This T cell receptor beta chain came from a study of blood T cell repertoires in COVID-19. Across the whole study: Samples representing acute and convalescent COVID-19 were sourced from the United States, Italy and Spain. The cDNA or gDNA used as material had been derived from T cells, B-cell-depleted T cells, or PBMCs.

V dropped 4 bases and J dropped 5 bases, with 19 bases sitting between them. The CDR3 extends over 16 amino acids. Germline V gives CDR1 SGHNT, CDR2 YENEEA. Original handling: Nucleated cell counts were estimated from reference gene primer amplification. Produced via immunoSEQ multiplex PCR; TCRdb's table is partial and in-frame only. V and J calls and clone size are copied from that table; D and trimming were computed from the DNA. The table has 150,000 to 200,000 clones, roughly 87% seen once. The sequenced sample was peripheral blood. The gene calls are TRBV11-3 and TRBJ2-3; D perhaps matches TRBD2 (6 bases). This clonotype was sampled from a human donor in a cohort sampled during active COVID-19. This CDR3 reads CASSYGTSIVRDTQYF. As DNA, the CDR3 is TGTGCCAGCAGCTACGGGACTTCCATAGTCAGAGATACGCAGTATTTT.